The 17 T cell receptor beta chains reported below all come from one sample, sequenced in a study of TIL therapy for anti-PD-1-resistant metastatic lung cancer. Sequencing used immunoSEQ v3. Here immunoSEQ multiplex PCR was the method, and the copy in TCRdb shows in-frame clones only, minus some. This sample yields more than 20,000 clones, of which around 81% are seen a single time; around 7.8% belongs to the top ten. Time point noted: pre-treatment sample, taken before nivolumab and TIL therapy. The material was blood, obtained at baseline. Every receptor here comes from a person aged 25-80 years with non-small cell lung cancer.

V gene TRBV5-1 combines with J gene TRBJ2-1; a weak D match, TRBD2 (5 bases). Germline V gives CDR1 SGHRS, CDR2 YFSETQ. V was trimmed by 0 bases and J by 5 bases, leaving 12 bases between them. The CDR3 runs to 15 residues. The CDR3 loop is CASSLGGVRDNEQFF. The DNA of the CDR3 is TGCGCCAGCAGCTTGGGGGGAGTGAGGGACAATGAGCAGTTCTTC.

This chain joins TRBV18 and TRBJ1-1; D perhaps matches TRBD1 (5 bases). CDR1 and CDR2 from the germline V gene are KGHSH and LQKENI. The CDR3 totals 15 residues. V was shortened by 3 bases and J by 1 base, with 12 bases between the two germline ends. The CDR3 DNA is TGTGCCAGCTCACCCAAGGGACCGACGAACACTGAAGCTTTCTTT. This codes for CASSPKGPTNTEAFF.

The gene calls are TRBV9 and TRBJ2-7; tentatively, D is TRBD1 or TRBD2 (5 bases each). V was shortened by 2 bases and J by 6 bases, with 18 bases between the two germline ends. Germline V gene lookup returns CDR1 SGDLS and CDR2 YYNGEE. The length of the CDR3 is 15 residues. This CDR3 reads CASSVTAGTPSEQYF. The CDR3 region has the DNA TGTGCCAGCAGCGTTACGGCCGGGACCCCCTCCGAGCAGTACTTC.

This clone was counted between two and nine times. The chain employs TRBV2 and TRBJ2-7, with a possible D match to TRBD1 (6 bases). V dropped 1 base and J dropped 3 bases, with 13 bases sitting between them. From germline, CDR1 is SNHLY and CDR2 FYNNEI. The CDR3 contains 15 residues. CDR3 amino acids: CASSEGTDSYYEQYF. The CDR3 nucleotides are TGTGCCAGCAGTGAAGGGACAGACTCATACTACGAGCAGTACTTC.

The chain has TRBV7-2 and TRBJ2-3, with 7 nucleotides matching TRBD1. Per germline, CDR1 SGHTA and CDR2 FQGNSA. The J segment lost 2 bases and the V segment lost 10 bases, leaving 9 bases of the junction unmatched. The CDR3 extends over 14 amino acids. CDR3 coding DNA: TGTGCCACCGTCCGGGACAGATACACAGATACGCAGTATTTT. This codes for CATVRDRYTDTQYF.

The rearrangement uses TRBV2 and TRBJ2-2; D gene unclear. The V gene lost 5 bases and the J gene lost 5 bases, with 9 bases spanning the gap. CDR1 is SNHLY and CDR2 is FYNNEI in the germline V gene. The CDR3 sequence is 13 residues long. CDR3 sequence: CASSRAATGELFF. The CDR3 nucleotides are TGTGCCAGCAGTAGGGCAGCTACCGGGGAGCTGTTTTTT.

This chain connects TRBV5-1 to TRBJ1-2, with D possibly matching TRBD1 (6 bases). The germline gives CDR1 SGHRS, CDR2 YFSETQ. The CDR3 loop spans 16 amino acids. Trimming pared 4 bases from V and 4 bases from J, leaving 20 bases between. This CDR3 reads CASSPTPQGYGYGYTF. CDR3 DNA sequence: TGCGCCAGCAGCCCGACTCCTCAGGGGTATGGCTATGGCTACACCTTC.

Only one count was recorded for this clone. This chain connects TRBV4-1 to TRBJ2-2, with TRBD2 matching over 7 bases. Germline lookup yields CDR1 MGHRA and CDR2 YSYEKL. V shed 4 bases, J shed 6 bases, and the junction held 8 bases outside the gene matches. This CDR3 is 15 amino acids long. CDR3 coding DNA: TGCGCCAGCAGCCCGGGGAGGGGCTGGGCCGGGGAGCTGTTTTTT. Protein product: CASSPGRGWAGELFF.

The chain has TRBV7-2 and TRBJ2-1; D is undetermined. This CDR3 has 13 residues. The V end lost 1 base, the J end lost 4 bases, and 5 bases lay between the germline ends. CDR1 is SGHTA, CDR2 FQGNSA, per germline. Here the CDR3 DNA reads TGTGCCAGCAGCTTAGGCCGGTACAATGAGCAGTTCTTC. Amino acid sequence: CASSLGRYNEQFF. The full variable domain, in which reference TRBV7-2 and TRBJ2-1 provide the parts outside the CDR3, is GAGVSQSPSNKVTEKGKDVELRCDPISGHTALYWYRQSLGQGLEFLIYFQGNSAPDKSGLPSDRFSAERTGGSVSTLTIQRTQQEDSAVYLCASSLGRYNEQFFGPGTRLTVL.

This chain joins TRBV28 and TRBJ2-2; 13 bases are a match to TRBD2. J gave up 3 bases and V 6 bases, and 16 bases lay outside the gene matches. This CDR3 contains 20 residues. Germline loops: CDR1 MDHEN, CDR2 SYDVKM. The CDR3 nucleotides are TGTGCCAGCAGCCCACTAGCGGGGGGGCTCCTTGGGTTGGACACCGGGGAGCTGTTTTTT. Amino acid sequence: CASSPLAGGLLGLDTGELFF. Using reference TRBV28 and TRBJ2-2 for the parts outside the CDR3, the full variable domain is DVKVTQSSRYLVKRTGEKVFLECVQDMDHENMFWYRQDPGLGLRLIYFSYDVKMKEKGDIPEGYSVSREKKERFSLILESASTNQTSMYLCASSPLAGGLLGLDTGELFFGEGSRLTVL.

This chain uses TRBV5-1 with TRBJ2-3; 8 nucleotides line up with TRBD2. The ends lost 2 bases at V and 5 bases at J; junction bases unmatched: 7. This CDR3 comprises 15 residues. Germline V gives CDR1 SGHRS, CDR2 YFSETQ. CDR3 sequence: CASSLRGTRGDTQYF. CDR3 DNA sequence: TGCGCCAGCAGCTTACGAGGGACTAGGGGAGATACGCAGTATTTT. Together with reference TRBV5-1 and TRBJ2-3, the CDR3 gives the full variable domain: KAGVTQTPRYLIKTRGQQVTLSCSPISGHRSVSWYQQTPGQGLQFLFEYFSETQRNKGNFPGRFSGRQFSNSRSEMNVSTLELGDSALYLCASSLRGTRGDTQYFGPGTRLTVL.

This clone was counted only a few times. The rearrangement joins TRBV10-3 to TRBJ2-7, with D possibly matching TRBD1 (5 bases). There are 14 residues in the CDR3. Trimming removed 2 bases from V and 5 bases from J, with 13 bases in between. Germline V lookup: CDR1 ENHRY, CDR2 SYGVKD. CDR3 sequence: CAISERGPPHEQYF. Here the CDR3 DNA reads TGTGCCATCAGTGAGAGGGGCCCCCCTCACGAGCAGTACTTC.

The chain employs TRBV30 and TRBJ1-6; D remains unclear. The V gene lost 6 bases and the J gene lost 0 bases, with 12 bases spanning the gap. Germline V gene sequence: CDR1 GTSNPN, CDR2 SVGIG (reference sequence). The CDR3 consists of 15 residues. The CDR3 bases are TGTGCCTGTCATAACACCTACTCCTATAATTCACCCCTCCACTTT. Protein sequence: CACHNTYSYNSPLHF.

This clone appeared a single time. The V call is TRBV5-1, the J call TRBJ1-2, with D possibly TRBD1 on 6 matching bases. CDR3 length: 14 residues. The germline gives CDR1 SGHRS, CDR2 YFSETQ. Trimming cost V 4 bases and J 3 bases, with 13 bases left between them. The CDR3 DNA is TGCGCCAGCAGCCTACAGGGAGCGGACTATGGCTACACCTTC. This encodes CASSLQGADYGYTF. Full variable domain (rest looked up from reference TRBV5-1 and TRBJ1-2): KAGVTQTPRYLIKTRGQQVTLSCSPISGHRSVSWYQQTPGQGLQFLFEYFSETQRNKGNFPGRFSGRQFSNSRSEMNVSTLELGDSALYLCASSLQGADYGYTFGSGTRLTVV.

The table lists this clone with a few counts. The rearrangement joins TRBV7-3 to TRBJ1-2, with unresolved D. CDR1 and CDR2 (germline): SGHTA, FQGTGA. V was trimmed by 4 bases and J by 9 bases, leaving 12 bases between them. The CDR3 contains 12 residues. The CDR3 protein is CASSYEDGRYTF. The CDR3 DNA reads as TGTGCCAGCAGCTACGAAGACGGCCGCTACACCTTC.

This clone was found a few times. This CDR3 reads CASSSLRMAKNIQYF. The DNA of the CDR3 is TGTGCCAGCAGTTCCCTTAGGATGGCCAAAAACATTCAGTACTTC. The genes are TRBV28 and TRBJ2-4; D is unresolved. Germline values: CDR1 MDHEN, CDR2 SYDVKM. This CDR3 region has 15 residues. V was shortened by 4 bases and J by 1 base, with 11 bases between the two germline ends.

This clone was detected a few times. This chain uses TRBV7-9 with TRBJ1-2; D unresolved. From germline, CDR1 is SEHNR and CDR2 FQNEAQ (reference sequence). Trimming took off 1 base at V and 7 bases at J, with 7 bases between the two ends. The CDR3 has 12 amino acids. The CDR3 DNA is TGTGCCAGCAGCTTAGGGGAAGGTGGCTACACCTTC. Translated: CASSLGEGGYTF.